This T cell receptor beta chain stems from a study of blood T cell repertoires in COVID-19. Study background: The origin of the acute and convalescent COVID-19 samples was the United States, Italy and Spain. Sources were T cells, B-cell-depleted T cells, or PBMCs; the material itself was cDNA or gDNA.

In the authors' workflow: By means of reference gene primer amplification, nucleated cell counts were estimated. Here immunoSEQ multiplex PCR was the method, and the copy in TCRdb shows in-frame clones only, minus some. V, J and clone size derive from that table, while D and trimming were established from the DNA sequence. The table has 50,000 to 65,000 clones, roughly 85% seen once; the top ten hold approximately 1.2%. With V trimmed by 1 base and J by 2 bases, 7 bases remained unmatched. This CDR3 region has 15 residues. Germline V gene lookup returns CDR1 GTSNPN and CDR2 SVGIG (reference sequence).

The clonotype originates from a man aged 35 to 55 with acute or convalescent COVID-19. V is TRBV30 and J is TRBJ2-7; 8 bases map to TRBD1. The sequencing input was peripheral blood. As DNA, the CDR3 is TGTGCCTGGAGTGAAAGGGACAGGCCCACCTACGAGCAGTACTTC. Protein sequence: CAWSERDRPTYEQYF. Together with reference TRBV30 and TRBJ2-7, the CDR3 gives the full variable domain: SQTIHQWPATLVQPVGSPLSLECTVEGTSNPNLYWYRQAAGRGLQLLFYSVGIGQISSEVPQNLSASRPQDRQFILSSKKLLLSDSGFYLCAWSERDRPTYEQYFGPGTRLTVT.